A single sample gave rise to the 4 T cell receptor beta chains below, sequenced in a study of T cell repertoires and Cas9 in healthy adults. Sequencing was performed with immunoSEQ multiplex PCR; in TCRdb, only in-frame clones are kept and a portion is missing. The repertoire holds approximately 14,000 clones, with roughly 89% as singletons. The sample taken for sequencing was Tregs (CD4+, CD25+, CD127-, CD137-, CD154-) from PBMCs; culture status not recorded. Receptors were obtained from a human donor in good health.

CDR3 loop: CASSLAPLEQVYNSPLHF. In DNA form, the CDR3 reads TGCGCCAGCAGCTTGGCCCCCTTGGAACAGGTTTATAATTCACCCCTCCACTTT. V is TRBV5-1 and J is TRBJ1-6; D possibly corresponds to TRBD1 (5 bases). The germline gives CDR1 SGHRS, CDR2 YFSETQ. The CDR3 runs 18 residues. V lost 0 bases to trimming and J lost 4 bases, with 17 bases between them.

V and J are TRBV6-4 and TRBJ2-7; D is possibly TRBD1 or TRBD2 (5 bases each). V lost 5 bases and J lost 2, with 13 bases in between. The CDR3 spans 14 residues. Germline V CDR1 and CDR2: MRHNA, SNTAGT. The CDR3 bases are TGTGCCAGCAGTTTCAGGGACCCGACCTACGAGCAGTACTTC. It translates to CASSFRDPTYEQYF.

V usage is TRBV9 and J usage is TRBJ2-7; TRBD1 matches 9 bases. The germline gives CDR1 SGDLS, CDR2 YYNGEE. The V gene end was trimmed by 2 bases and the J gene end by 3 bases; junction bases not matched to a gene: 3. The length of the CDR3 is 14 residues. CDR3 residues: CASSVGTGRYEQYF. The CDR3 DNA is TGTGCCAGCAGCGTGGGGACAGGGCGCTACGAGCAGTACTTC.

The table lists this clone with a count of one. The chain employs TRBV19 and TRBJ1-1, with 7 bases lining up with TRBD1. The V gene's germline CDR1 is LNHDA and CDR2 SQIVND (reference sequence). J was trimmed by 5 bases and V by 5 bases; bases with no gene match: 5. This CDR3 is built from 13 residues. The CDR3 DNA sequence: TGTGCCAGTAGTCGCCAGGGGGGGACTGAAGCTTTCTTT. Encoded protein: CASSRQGGTEAFF.